Detailed here is one TCR beta chain. Libraries were prepared by immunoSEQ multiplex PCR; TCRdb keeps only in-frame clonotypes and omits some of them. The data show 200,000 to 250,000 clones, roughly 88% seen once. The record originates from a study of Ad26.COV2.S vaccination and SARS-CoV-2 variants. In the study overall: Doses of Ad26.COV2.S were injected into muscle once or twice, 56 days apart.

As for treatment: around 19 received Ad26.COV2.S at low or high dose, single or two shots; roughly five received placebo; per-sample allocation not given. On day 63 after the first injection, vaccine and placebo recipients gave samples. The individual, an adult aged 18-55 years, was a donor in Boston. The CDR3 runs to 17 residues. The V end lost 4 bases, the J end lost 2 bases, and 20 bases lay between the germline ends. CDR1 is MNHNS and CDR2 is SASEGT in the germline V gene. The rearrangement uses TRBV6-1 and TRBJ1-2; weak D call: TRBD1 (5 bases). This specimen consisted of peripheral blood, obtained in a trial of Ad26.COV2.S vaccine versus placebo. This receptor was identified in a person between 18 and 65 years old who received the Ad26.COV2.S COVID-19 vaccine or a placebo. The chain's CDR3 is CASSGWGVGVVNYGYTF. In nucleotides, the CDR3 is TGTGCCAGCAGTGGCTGGGGGGTCGGAGTTGTAAACTATGGCTACACCTTC.